A selection of T cell receptor beta chains follows, all from one sample in a study of identifying expanded T cells in peripheral blood. Data came from immunoSEQ multiplex PCR; TCRdb stores just in-frame clones and leaves some out. The sample gives about 52,000 clones, roughly 80% of which show up once; around 15% is in the top ten. Material for sequencing was blood. These receptors were obtained from a person aged 18-70 years in good health. The CDR3 runs from the conserved cysteine through the conserved F or W. A D gene is named only where the DNA matches it firmly. Some rows mark clone size as missing; the rest say once, few, many or name a class of expanded clone.

TRBJ1-4 | . | . | TRBV4-1 | TGCGCCAGCAGCCGTATAGATGCGACTGAAAAACTGTTTTTT | CASSRIDATEKLFF
TRBJ1-2 | . | . | TRBV19 | TGTGCCACCTCCGGATTTCGGGGAGGTGGCTACACCTTC | CATSGFRGGGYTF
TRBJ1-4 | . | . | TRBV27 | TGTGCCAGCAGTTTAAATCGGATGGGTGTAGGGGCTAATGAAAAACTGTTTTTT | CASSLNRMGVGANEKLFF
TRBJ2-3 | . | . | TRBV19 | TGTGCCAGTAGTCGGGAATTTACTAGCACAGATACGCAGTATTTT | CASSREFTSTDTQYF
TRBJ2-7 | . | few | TRBV6-1 | TGTGCCAGCAGCGACCCCTACGAGCAGTACTTC | CASSDPYEQYF
TRBJ1-2 | . | . | TRBV18 | TGTGCCAGCTCACCACCGGGTCTATACTCAACCGGGACATCGATCTTC | CASSPPGLYSTGTSIF
TRBJ2-7 | . | . | TRBV29-1 | TGCAGCGTTTCAGAGGGGGGTACTAGCCCGTACGAGCAGTACTTC | CSVSEGGTSPYEQYF
TRBJ2-2 | . | . | TRBV4-2 | TGTGCCAGCAGCCCGTGGACTTCCACCGGGGAGCTGTTTTTT | CASSPWTSTGELFF
TRBJ2-4 | TRBD1 | . | TRBV19 | TGTGCCAGTAGAGGGGGCGCACAGGCCAAAAACATTCAGTACTTC | CASRGGAQAKNIQYF
TRBJ2-1 | . | . | TRBV5-1 | TGCGCCAGCAGCTTGAGGAATGAGCAGTTCTTC | CASSLRNEQFF
TRBJ2-2 | . | . | TRBV6-6 | TGTGCCAGCAGTTACTCGGGCAAGAACACCGGGGAGCTGTTTTTT | CASSYSGKNTGELFF
TRBJ2-2 | . | . | TRBV27 | TGTGCCAGCAGCCGAGTACTGGGGACACCAACCGGGGAGCTGTTTTTT | CASSRVLGTPTGELFF
TRBJ2-7 | . | . | TRBV7-2 | TGTGCCAGCAGCTTAGAGGCCAGAAATGTCCCCTACGAGCAGTACTTC | CASSLEARNVPYEQYF
TRBJ2-7 | TRBD2 | . | TRBV9 | TGTGCCAGCAGCGTAGGACTAGCGCGCGACGAGCAGTACTTC | CASSVGLARDEQYF
TRBJ2-1 | TRBD2 | . | TRBV11-2 | TGTGCCAGCAGCTCCACCCTAGCGGGAGGGGTTGAGCAGTTCTTC | CASSSTLAGGVEQFF
TRBJ1-2 | . | . | TRBV19 | TGTGCCAGTAGGAAATATGACGCCAGAAACCCCTCTTTCTATGGCTACACCTTC | CASRKYDARNPSFYGYTF
TRBJ2-3 | . | . | TRBV7-3 | TGTGCCAGCAGCCAGGGGAGCACAGATACGCAGTATTTT | CASSQGSTDTQYF
TRBJ2-1 | TRBD2 | . | TRBV11-2 | TGTGCCAGCAGCTTAGGAGGGACTAGCTTTGAGCAGTTCTTC | CASSLGGTSFEQFF